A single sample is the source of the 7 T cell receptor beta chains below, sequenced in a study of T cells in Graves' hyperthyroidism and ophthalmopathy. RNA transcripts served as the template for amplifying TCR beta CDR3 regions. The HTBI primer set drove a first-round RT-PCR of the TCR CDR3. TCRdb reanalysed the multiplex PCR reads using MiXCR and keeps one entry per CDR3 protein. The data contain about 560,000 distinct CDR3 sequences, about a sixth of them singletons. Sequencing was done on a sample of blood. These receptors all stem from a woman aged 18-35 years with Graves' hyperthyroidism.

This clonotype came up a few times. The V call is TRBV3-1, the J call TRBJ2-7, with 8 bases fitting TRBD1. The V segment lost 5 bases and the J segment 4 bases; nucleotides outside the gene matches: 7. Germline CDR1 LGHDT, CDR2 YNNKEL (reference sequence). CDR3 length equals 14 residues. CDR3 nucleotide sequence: TGTGCCAGCAGCGGCCGGGACAGGCAGTACGAGCAGTACTTC. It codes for CASSGRDRQYEQYF.

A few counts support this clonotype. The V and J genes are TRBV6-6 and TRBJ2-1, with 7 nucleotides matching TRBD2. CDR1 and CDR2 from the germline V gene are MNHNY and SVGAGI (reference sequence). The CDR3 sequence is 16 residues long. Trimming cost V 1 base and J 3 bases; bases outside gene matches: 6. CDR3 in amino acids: CASSYYDGTNYNEQFF. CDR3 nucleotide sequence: TGTGCCAGCAGTTACTACGACGGGACTAACTACAATGAGCAGTTCTTC.

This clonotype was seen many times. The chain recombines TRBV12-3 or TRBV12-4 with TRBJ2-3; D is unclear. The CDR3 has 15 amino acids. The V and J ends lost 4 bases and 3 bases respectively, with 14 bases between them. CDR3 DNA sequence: TGTGCCAGCAGTTCCCCCGGCGAAGCGACAGATACGCAGTATTTT. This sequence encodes CASSSPGEATDTQYF.

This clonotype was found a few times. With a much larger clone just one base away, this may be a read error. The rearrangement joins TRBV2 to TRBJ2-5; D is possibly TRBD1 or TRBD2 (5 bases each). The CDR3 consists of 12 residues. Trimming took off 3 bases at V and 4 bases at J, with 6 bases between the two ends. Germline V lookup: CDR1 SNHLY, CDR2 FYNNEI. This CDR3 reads CASSDGGETQYF. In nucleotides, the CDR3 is TGTGCCAGCAGTGATGGGGGAGAGACCCAGTACTTC.

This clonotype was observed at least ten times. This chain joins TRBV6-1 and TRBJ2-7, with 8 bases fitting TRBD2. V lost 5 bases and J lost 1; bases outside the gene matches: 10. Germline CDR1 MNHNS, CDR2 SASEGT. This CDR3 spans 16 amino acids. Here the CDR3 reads CASSLEKRGSSYEQYF. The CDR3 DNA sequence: TGTGCCAGCAGTCTGGAGAAGCGGGGGTCTTCCTACGAGCAGTACTTC.

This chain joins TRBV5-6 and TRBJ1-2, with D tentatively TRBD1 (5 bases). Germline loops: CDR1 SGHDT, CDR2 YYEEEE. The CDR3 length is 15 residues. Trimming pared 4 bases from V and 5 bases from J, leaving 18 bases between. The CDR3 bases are TGTGCCAGCAGCAACACAGGATTTGGTGCTTATGGCTACACCTTC. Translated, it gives CASSNTGFGAYGYTF. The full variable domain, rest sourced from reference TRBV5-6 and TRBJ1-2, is DAGVTQSPTHLIKTRGQQVTLRCSPKSGHDTVSWYQQALGQGPQFIFQYYEEEERQRGNFPDRFSGHQFPNYSSELNVNALLLGDSALYLCASSNTGFGAYGYTFGSGTRLTVV.

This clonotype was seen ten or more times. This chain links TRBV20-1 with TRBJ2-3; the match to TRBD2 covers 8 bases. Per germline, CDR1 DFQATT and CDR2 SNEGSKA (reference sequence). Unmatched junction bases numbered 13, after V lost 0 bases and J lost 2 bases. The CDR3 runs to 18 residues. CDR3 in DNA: TGCAGTGCTAGAGATTGGGCGGGGGGCCTACATTACACAGATACGCAGTATTTT. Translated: CSARDWAGGLHYTDTQYF.